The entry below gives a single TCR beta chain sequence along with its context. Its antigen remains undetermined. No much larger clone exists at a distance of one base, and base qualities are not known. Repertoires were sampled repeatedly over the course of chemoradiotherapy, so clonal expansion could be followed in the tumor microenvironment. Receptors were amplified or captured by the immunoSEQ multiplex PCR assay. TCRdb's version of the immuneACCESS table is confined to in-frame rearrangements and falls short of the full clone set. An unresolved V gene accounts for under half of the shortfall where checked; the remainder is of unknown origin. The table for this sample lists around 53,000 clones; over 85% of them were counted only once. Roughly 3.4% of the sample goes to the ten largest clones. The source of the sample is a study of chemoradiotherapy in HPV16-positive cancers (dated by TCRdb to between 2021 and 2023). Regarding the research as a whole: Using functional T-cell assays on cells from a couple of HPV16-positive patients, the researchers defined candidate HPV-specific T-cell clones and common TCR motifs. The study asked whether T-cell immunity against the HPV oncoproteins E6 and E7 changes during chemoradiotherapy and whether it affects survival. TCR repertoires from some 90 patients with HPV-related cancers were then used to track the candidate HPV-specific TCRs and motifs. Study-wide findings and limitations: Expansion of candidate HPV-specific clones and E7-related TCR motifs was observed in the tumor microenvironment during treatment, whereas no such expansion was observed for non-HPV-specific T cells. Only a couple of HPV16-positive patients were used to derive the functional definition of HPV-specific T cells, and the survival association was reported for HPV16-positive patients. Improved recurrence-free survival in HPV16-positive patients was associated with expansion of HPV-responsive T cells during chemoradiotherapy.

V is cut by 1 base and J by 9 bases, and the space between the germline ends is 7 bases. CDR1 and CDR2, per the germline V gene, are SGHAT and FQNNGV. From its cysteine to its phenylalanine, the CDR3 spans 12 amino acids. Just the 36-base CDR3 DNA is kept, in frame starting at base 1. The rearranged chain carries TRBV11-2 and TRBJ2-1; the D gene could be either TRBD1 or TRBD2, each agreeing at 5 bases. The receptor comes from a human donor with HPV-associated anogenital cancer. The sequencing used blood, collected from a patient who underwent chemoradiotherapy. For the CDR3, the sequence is CASSLGGTEQFF. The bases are TGTGCCAGCAGCTTAGGTGGGACTGAGCAGTTCTTC.